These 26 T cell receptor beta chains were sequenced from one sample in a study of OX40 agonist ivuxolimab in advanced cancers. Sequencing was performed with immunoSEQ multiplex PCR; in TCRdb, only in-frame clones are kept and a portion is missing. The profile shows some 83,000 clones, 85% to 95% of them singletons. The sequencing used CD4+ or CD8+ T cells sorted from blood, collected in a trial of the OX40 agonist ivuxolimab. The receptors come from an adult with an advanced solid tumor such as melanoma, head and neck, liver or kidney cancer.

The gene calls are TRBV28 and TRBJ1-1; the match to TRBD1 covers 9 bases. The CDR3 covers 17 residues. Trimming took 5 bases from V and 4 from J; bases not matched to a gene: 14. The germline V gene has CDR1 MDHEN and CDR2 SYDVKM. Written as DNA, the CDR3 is TGTGCCAGCAGTACCTTCCCGGGACAGGGAACCCGCACTGAAGCTTTCTTT. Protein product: CASSTFPGQGTRTEAFF. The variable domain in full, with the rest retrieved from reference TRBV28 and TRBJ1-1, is DVKVTQSSRYLVKRTGEKVFLECVQDMDHENMFWYRQDPGLGLRLIYFSYDVKMKEKGDIPEGYSVSREKKERFSLILESASTNQTSMYLCASSTFPGQGTRTEAFFGQGTRLTVV.

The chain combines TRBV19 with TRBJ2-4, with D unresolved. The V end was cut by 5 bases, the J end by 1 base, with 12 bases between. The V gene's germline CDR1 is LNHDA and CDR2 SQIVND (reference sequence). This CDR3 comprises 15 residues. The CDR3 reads CASSGIQFAKNIQYF. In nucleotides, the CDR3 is TGTGCCAGTAGTGGGATCCAGTTTGCCAAAAACATTCAGTACTTC.

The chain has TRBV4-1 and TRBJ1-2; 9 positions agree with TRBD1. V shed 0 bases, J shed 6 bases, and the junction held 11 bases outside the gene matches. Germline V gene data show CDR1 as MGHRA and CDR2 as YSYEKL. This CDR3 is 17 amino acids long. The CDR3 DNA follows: TGCGCCAGCAGCCAAGAAGGTGGGACAGGGTTTCGTCATGGCTACACCTTC. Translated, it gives CASSQEGGTGFRHGYTF.

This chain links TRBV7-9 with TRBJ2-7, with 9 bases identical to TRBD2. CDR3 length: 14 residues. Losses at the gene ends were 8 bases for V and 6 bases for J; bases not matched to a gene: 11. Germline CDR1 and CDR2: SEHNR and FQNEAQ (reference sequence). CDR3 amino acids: CASSVAGEGGEQYF. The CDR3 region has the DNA TGTGCCAGCTCAGTAGCGGGAGAGGGAGGCGAGCAGTACTTC. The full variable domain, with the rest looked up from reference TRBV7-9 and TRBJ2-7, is DTGVSQNPRHKITKRGQNVTFRCDPISEHNRLYWYRQTLGQGPEFLTYFQNEAQLEKSRLLSDRFSAERPKGSFSTLEIQRTEQGDSAMYLCASSVAGEGGEQYFGPGTRLTVT.

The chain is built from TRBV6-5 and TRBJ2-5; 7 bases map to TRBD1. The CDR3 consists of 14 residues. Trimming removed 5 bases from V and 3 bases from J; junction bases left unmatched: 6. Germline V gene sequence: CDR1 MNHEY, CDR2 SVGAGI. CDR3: CASSRSGTEETQYF. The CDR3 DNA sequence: TGTGCCAGCAGTAGATCCGGGACAGAAGAGACCCAGTACTTC.

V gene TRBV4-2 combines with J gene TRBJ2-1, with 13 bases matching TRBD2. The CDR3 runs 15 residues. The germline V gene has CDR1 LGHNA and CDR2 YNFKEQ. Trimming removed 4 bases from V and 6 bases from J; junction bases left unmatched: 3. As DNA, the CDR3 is TGTGCCAGCAGCCCAGGACTAGCGGGAGCCAATGAGCAGTTCTTC. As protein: CASSPGLAGANEQFF.

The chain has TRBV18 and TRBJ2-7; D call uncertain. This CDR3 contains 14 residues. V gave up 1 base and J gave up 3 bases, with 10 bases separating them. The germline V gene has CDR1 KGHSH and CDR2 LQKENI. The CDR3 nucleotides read TGTGCCAGCTCACCACTAGCAACGAACTACGAGCAGTACTTC. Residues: CASSPLATNYEQYF.

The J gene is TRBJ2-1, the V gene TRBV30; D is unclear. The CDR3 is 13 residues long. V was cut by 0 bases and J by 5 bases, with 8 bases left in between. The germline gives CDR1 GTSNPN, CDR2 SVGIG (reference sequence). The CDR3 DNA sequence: TGTGCCTGGAGTGTCGGACGGGACAATGAGCAGTTCTTC. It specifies CAWSVGRDNEQFF.

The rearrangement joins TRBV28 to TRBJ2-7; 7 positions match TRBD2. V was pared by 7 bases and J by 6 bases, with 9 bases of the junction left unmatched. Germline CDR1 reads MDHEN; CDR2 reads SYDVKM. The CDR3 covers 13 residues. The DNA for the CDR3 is TGTGCCAGCAAGGCGGGGGTCTCCGGCGAGCAGTACTTC. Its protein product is CASKAGVSGEQYF.

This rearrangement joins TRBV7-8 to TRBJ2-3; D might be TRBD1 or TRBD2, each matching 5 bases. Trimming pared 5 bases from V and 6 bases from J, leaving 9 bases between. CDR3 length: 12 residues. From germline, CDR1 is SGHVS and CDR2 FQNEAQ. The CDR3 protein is CASSGWGDTQYF. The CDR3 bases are TGTGCCAGCAGCGGCTGGGGGGATACGCAGTATTTT. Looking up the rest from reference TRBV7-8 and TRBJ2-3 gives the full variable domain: GAGVSQSPRYKVAKRGQDVALRCDPISGHVSLFWYQQALGQGPEFLTYFQNEAQLDKSGLPSDRFFAERPEGSVSTLKIQRTQQEDSAVYLCASSGWGDTQYFGPGTRLTVL.

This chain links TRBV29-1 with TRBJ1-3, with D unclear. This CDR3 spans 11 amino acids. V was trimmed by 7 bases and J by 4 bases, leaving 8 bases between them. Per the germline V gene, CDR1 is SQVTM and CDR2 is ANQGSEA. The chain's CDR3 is CSGTKGNTIYF. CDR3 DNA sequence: TGCAGCGGAACAAAAGGAAACACCATATATTTT.

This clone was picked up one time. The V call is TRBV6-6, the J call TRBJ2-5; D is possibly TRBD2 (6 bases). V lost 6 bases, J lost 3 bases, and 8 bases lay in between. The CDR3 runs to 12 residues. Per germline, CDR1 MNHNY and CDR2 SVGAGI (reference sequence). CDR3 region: CASRWGEETQYF. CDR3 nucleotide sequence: TGTGCCAGCAGGTGGGGGGAAGAGACCCAGTACTTC.

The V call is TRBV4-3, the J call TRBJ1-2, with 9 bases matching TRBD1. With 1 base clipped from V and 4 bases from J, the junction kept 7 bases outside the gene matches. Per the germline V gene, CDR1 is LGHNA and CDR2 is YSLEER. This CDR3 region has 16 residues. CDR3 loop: CASSQVGGQGGYGYTF. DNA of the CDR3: TGCGCCAGCAGCCAAGTGGGGGGACAGGGAGGCTATGGCTACACCTTC.

CDR3 nucleotides: TGTGCCAGCAGTTCGATAGACAGCTCTGGGGCCAACGTCCTGACTTTC. Its protein is CASSSIDSSGANVLTF. J is TRBJ2-6 and V is TRBV28; perhaps TRBD1 as D (5 bases). Trimming took off 4 bases at V and 0 bases at J, with 10 bases between the two ends. Germline values: CDR1 MDHEN, CDR2 SYDVKM. The length of the CDR3 is 16 residues.

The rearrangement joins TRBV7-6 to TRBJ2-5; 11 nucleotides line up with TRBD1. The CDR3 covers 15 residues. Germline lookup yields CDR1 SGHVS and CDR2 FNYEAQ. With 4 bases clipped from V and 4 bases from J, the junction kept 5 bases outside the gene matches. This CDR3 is CASSSWTGGVETQYF. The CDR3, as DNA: TGTGCCAGCAGCTCGTGGACAGGGGGCGTAGAGACCCAGTACTTC. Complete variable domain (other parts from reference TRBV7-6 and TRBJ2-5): GAGVSQSPRYKVTKRGQDVALRCDPISGHVSLYWYRQALGQGPEFLTYFNYEAQQDKSGLPNDRFSAERPEGSISTLTIQRTEQRDSAMYRCASSSWTGGVETQYFGPGTRLLVL.

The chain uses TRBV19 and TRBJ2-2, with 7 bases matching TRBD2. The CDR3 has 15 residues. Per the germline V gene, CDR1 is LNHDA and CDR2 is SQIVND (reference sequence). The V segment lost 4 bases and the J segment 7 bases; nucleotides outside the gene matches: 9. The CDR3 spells CASSRSSGILGELFF. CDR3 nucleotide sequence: TGTGCCAGTAGTAGATCAAGCGGGATTCTCGGGGAGCTGTTTTTT.

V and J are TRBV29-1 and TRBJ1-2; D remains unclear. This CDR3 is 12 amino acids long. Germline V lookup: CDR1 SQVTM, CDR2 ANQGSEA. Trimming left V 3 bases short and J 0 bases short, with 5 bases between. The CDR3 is CSVDGTNYGYTF. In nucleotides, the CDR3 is TGCAGCGTTGATGGGACTAACTATGGCTACACCTTC. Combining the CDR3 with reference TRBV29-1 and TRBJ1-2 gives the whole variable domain SAVISQKPSRDICQRGTSLTIQCQVDSQVTMMFWYRQQPGQSLTLIATANQGSEATYESGFVIDKFPISRPNLTFSTLTVSNMSPEDSSIYLCSVDGTNYGYTFGSGTRLTVV.

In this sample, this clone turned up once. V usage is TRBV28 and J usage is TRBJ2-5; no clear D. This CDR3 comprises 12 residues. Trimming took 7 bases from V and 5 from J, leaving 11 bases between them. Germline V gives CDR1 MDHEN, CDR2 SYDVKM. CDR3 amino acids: CASNHPPETQYF. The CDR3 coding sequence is TGTGCCAGCAATCATCCCCCGGAGACCCAGTACTTC. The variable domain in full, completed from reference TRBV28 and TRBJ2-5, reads DVKVTQSSRYLVKRTGEKVFLECVQDMDHENMFWYRQDPGLGLRLIYFSYDVKMKEKGDIPEGYSVSREKKERFSLILESASTNQTSMYLCASNHPPETQYFGPGTRLLVL.

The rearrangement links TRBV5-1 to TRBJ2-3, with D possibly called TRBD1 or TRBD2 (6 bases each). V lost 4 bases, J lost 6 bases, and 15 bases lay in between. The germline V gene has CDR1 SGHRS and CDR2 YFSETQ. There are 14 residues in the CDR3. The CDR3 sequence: CASSEETGRDTQYF. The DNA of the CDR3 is TGCGCCAGCAGCGAGGAAACAGGGAGGGATACGCAGTATTTT.

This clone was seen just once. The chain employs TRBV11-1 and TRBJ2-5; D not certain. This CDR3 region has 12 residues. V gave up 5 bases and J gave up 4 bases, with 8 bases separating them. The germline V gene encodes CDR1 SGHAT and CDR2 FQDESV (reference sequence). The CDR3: CASSKVPETQYF. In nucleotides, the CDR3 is TGTGCCAGCAGCAAAGTCCCAGAGACCCAGTACTTC.

The CDR3: CASSFRDRGSSQYF. CDR3 DNA sequence: TGTGCCAGCAGCTTCCGGGACAGAGGTTCGTCCCAGTACTTC. V is TRBV7-2 and J is TRBJ2-5; the match to TRBD1 covers 7 bases. This CDR3 is 14 amino acids long. From germline, CDR1 is SGHTA and CDR2 FQGNSA. The ends lost 3 bases at V and 9 bases at J; junction bases unmatched: 10.

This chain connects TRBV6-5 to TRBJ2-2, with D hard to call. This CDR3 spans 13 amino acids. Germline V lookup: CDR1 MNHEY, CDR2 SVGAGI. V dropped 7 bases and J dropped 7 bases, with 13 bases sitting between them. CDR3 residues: CASTWTDRGELFF. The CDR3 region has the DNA TGTGCCAGCACCTGGACCGACCGCGGGGAGCTGTTTTTT.

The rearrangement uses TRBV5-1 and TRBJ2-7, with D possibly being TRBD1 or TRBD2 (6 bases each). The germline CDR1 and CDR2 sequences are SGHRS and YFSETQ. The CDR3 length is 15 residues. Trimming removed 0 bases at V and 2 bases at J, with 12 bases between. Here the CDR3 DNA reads TGCGCCAGCAGCTTGGGGGGGGCCCAAGCCTACGAGCAGTACTTC. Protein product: CASSLGGAQAYEQYF.

The CDR3 DNA reads TGTGCCAGCAGCAAACGGGGGACAGGGGGTTCTGAGCAGTTCTTC. Translation gives CASSKRGTGGSEQFF. The chain has TRBV7-9 and TRBJ2-1; 11 nucleotides align to TRBD1. The germline V gene has CDR1 SEHNR and CDR2 FQNEAQ (reference sequence). V trimming: 5 bases; J trimming: 9 bases; junction bases outside the gene matches: 9. The CDR3 consists of 15 residues.

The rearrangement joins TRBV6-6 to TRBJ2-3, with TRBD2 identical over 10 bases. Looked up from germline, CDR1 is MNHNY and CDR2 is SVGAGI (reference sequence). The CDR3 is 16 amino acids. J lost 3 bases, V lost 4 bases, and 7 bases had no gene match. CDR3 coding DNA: TGTGCCAGCAGTTGGGGAGCGGGAGGGAGGACAGATACGCAGTATTTT. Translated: CASSWGAGGRTDTQYF.

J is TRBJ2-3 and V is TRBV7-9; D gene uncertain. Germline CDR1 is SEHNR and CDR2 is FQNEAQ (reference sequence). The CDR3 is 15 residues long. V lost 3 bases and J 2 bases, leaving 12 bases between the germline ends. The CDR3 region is CASSFAAGSTDTQYF. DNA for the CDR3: TGTGCCAGCAGCTTCGCGGCTGGGTCCACAGATACGCAGTATTTT.